The clone carrying this T cell receptor beta chain was counted a few times. Its antigen is undetermined. A much larger clone differs from this one at a single base, so this may be a read error. The CDR3 is 12 residues long. The V segment lost 4 bases and the J segment 7 bases; nucleotides outside the gene matches: 5. In germline, CDR1 is SQVTM, CDR2 ANQGSEA. TCRdb ran MiXCR on the 5' RACE reads and lists one entry per CDR3 protein. Counted here are 65,000 to 85,000 distinct CDR3 sequences, 3% to 4% occurring once; the ten biggest clones make up around 5.2%. This specimen belongs to a study of neurological immune-mediated disorders. Whole-study results and caveats: The level of TCR clonal expansion was highest in patients with HTLV-1-associated myelopathy and lowest in multiple sclerosis, where it fell below the level seen in healthy controls.

Sequencing was carried out using PBMCs. The chain has TRBV29-1 and TRBJ2-7; the match to TRBD2 covers 9 bases. The clonotype was recovered from a woman aged 50 to 60 with multiple sclerosis. DNA for the CDR3: TGCAGCGTTGTTAGCGGGAGTGAAGAGCAGTACTTC. Amino acids: CSVVSGSEEQYF.